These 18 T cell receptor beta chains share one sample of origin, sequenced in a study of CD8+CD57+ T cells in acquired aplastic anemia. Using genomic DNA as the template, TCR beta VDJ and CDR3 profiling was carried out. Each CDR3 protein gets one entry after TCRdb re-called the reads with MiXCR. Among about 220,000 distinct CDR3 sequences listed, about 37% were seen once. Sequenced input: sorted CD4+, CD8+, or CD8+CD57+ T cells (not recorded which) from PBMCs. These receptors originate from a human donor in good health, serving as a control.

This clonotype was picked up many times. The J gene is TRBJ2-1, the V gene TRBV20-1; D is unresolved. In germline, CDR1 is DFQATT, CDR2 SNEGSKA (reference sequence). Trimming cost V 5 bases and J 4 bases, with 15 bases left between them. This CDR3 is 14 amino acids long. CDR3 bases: TGCAGTGCTCCGACCAGTCGTGGATACAATGAGCAGTTCTTC. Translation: CSAPTSRGYNEQFF.

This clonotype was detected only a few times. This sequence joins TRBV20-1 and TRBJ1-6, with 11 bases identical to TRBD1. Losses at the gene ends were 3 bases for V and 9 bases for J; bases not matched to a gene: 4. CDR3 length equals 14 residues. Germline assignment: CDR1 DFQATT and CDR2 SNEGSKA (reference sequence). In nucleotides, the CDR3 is TGCAGTGCTAGGTCCGGGACAGGGGGTTCACCCCTCCACTTT. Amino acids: CSARSGTGGSPLHF.

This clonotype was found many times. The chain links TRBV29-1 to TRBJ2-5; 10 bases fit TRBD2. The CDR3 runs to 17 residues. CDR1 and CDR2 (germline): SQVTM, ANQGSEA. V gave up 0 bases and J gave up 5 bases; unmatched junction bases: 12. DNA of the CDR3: TGCAGCGTTGAAGATCGTGCTAGCGGGAGTGCTTGGGAGACCCAGTACTTC. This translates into CSVEDRASGSAWETQYF.

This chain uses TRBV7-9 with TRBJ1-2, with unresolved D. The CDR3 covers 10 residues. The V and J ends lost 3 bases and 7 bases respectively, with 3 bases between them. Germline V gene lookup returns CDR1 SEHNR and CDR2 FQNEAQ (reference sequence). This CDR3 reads CASSFSGYTF. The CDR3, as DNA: TGTGCCAGCAGCTTTTCTGGCTACACCTTC. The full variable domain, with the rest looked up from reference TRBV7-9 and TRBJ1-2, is DTGVSQNPRHKITKRGQNVTFRCDPISEHNRLYWYRQTLGQGPEFLTYFQNEAQLEKSRLLSDRFSAERPKGSFSTLEIQRTEQGDSAMYLCASSFSGYTFGSGTRLTVV.

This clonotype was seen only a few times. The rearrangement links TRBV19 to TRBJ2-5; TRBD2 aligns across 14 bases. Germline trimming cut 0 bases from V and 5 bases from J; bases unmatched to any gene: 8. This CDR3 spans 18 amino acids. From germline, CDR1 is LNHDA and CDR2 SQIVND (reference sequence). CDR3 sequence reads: CASSIEGLAGAGWETQYF. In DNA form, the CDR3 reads TGTGCCAGTAGTATAGAGGGACTAGCGGGAGCGGGTTGGGAGACCCAGTACTTC. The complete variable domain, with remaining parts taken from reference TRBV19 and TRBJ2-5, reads DGGITQSPKYLFRKEGQNVTLSCEQNLNHDAMYWYRQDPGQGLRLIYYSQIVNDFQKGDIAEGYSVSREKKESFPLTVTSAQKNPTAFYLCASSIEGLAGAGWETQYFGPGTRLLVL.

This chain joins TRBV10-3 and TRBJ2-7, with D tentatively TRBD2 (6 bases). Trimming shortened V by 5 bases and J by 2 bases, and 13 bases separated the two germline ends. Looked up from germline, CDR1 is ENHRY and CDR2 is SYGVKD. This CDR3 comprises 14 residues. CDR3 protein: CAISSRDFPYEQYF. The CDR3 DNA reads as TGTGCCATCAGTTCACGGGACTTCCCCTACGAGCAGTACTTC.

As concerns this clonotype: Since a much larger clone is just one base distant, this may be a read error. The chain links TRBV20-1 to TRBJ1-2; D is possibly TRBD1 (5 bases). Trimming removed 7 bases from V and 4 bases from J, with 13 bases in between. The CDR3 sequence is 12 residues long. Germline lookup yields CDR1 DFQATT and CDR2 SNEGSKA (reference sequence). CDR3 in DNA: TGCAGTGGCAGGACATTGAGCTATGGCTACACCTTC. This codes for CSGRTLSYGYTF.

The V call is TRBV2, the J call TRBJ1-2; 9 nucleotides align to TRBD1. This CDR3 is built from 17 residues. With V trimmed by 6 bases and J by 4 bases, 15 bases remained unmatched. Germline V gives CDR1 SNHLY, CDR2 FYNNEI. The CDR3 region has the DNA TGTGCCAGCAGAGCGGGACAGGGATTGAGGTGGGGCTATGGCTACACCTTC. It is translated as CASRAGQGLRWGYGYTF.

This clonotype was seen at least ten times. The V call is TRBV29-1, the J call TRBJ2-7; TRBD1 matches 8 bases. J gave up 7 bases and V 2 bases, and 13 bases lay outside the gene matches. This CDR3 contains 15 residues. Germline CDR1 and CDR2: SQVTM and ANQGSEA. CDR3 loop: CSVEKVETGDLEQYF. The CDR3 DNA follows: TGCAGCGTTGAAAAGGTTGAGACAGGGGATCTAGAGCAGTACTTC.

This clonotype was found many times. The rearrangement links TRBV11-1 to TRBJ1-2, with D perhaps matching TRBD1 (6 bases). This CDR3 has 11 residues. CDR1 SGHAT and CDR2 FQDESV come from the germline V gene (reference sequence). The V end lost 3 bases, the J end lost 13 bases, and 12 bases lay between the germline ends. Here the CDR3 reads CASSLQGQVTF. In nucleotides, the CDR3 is TGTGCCAGCAGCTTGCAGGGGCAGGTCACCTTC.

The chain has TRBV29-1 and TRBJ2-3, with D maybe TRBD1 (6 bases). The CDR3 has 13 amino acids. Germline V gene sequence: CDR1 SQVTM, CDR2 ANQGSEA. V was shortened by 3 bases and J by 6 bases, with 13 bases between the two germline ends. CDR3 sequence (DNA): TGCAGCGTTGACAGCAGGGGTGGGGATACGCAGTATTTT. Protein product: CSVDSRGGDTQYF.

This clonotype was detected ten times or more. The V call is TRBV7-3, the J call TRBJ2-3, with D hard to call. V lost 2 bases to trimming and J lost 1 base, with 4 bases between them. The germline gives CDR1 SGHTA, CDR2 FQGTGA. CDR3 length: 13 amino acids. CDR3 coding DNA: TGTGCCAGCAGCTTAGACGGCACAGATACGCAGTATTTT. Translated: CASSLDGTDTQYF.

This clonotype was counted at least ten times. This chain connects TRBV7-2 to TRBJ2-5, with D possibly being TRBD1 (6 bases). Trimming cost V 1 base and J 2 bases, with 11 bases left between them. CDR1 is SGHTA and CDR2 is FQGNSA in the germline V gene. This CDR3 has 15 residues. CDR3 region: CASSLVQGPQETQYF. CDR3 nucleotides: TGTGCCAGCAGCTTAGTCCAGGGGCCACAAGAGACCCAGTACTTC.

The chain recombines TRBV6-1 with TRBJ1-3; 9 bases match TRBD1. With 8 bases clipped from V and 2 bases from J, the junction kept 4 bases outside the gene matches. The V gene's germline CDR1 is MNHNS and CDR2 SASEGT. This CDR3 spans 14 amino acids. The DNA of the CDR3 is TGTGCCAGCCCCGGACAGGGGACTGGAAACACCATATATTTT. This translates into CASPGQGTGNTIYF.

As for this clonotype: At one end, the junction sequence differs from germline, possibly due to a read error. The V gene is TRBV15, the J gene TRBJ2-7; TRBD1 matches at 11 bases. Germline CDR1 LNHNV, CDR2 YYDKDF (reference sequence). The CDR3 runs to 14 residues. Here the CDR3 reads CATSRDRGPYERYF. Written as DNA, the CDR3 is TGTGCCACCAGCAGGGACAGGGGGCCCTACGAGCGGTACTTC.

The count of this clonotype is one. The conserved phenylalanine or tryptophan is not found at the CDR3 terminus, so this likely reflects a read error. The CDR3 bases are TGTGCCAGCTCACCATCAGGGCGTGAAGCTTTCTCT. The encoded protein is CASSPSGREAFS. The V and J genes are TRBV18 and TRBJ1-1; TRBD1 is a possible D gene (5 bases). The germline V gene encodes CDR1 KGHSH and CDR2 LQKENI. The CDR3 is 12 residues long. Trimming removed 2 bases at V and 7 bases at J, with 8 bases between.

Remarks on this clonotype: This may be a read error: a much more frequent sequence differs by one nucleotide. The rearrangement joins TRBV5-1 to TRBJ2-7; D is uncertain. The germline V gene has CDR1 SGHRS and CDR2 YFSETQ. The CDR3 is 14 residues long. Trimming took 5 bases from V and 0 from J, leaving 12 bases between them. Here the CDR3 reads CASRRRMGSYEQYF. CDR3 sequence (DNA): TGCGCCAGCAGAAGGAGAATGGGCTCCTACGAGCAGTACTTC.

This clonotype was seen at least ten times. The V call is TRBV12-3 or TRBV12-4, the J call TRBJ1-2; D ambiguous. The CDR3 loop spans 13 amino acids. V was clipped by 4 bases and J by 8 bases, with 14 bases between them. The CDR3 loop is CASSWVTYEGYTF. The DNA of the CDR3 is TGTGCCAGCAGTTGGGTCACCTATGAGGGCTACACCTTC.